This T cell receptor (beta chain) was recovered during a study of T cell repertoires in cytomegalovirus infection. MiXCR, applied by TCRdb to the reads, yields one record per CDR3 protein. Here the sample spans some 400,000 distinct CDR3 sequences, 31% being singletons. The CDR3 length is 16 residues. The germline gives CDR1 SGHTA, CDR2 FQGNSA. This clonotype occurred a few times. One end of the junction is discordant with germline, which a read error may explain. The chain couples TRBV7-2 to TRBJ2-4; a possible D gene is TRBD2 (6 bases). The sequenced material came from PBMCs. The sequence was collected from a human donor in good health (CMV status not recorded). Some clones in this sample may be carry-over from other donors' samples. The CDR3 nucleotides are TGTGCCAGCAGCCGATACCCTTACCGGGACTCGGGGTTTGTGGACTTC. It specifies CASSRYPYRDSGFVDF.